A single sample gave rise to the 7 T cell receptor beta chains below, sequenced in a study of blood T cells in healthy people across ages. Then a second PCR, running about 7 to 11 cycles, was carried out with a sample-barcoded 5' primer and a J-beta primer mix. Via MiXCR, TCRdb re-called the 5' RACE reads, giving one row per CDR3 protein. Of roughly 800,000 distinct CDR3 sequences listed, 58% are singletons. The source material was blood. The receptors were gathered from a man aged 25-40 years in good health.

V and J are TRBV29-1 and TRBJ2-5, with unresolved D. Per the germline V gene, CDR1 is SQVTM and CDR2 is ANQGSEA. V lost 4 bases and J 1 base, leaving 16 bases between the germline ends. The CDR3 has 15 residues. The CDR3 reads CSVVVVQSFQETQYF. CDR3 nucleotides: TGCAGCGTTGTCGTGGTTCAGTCCTTCCAAGAGACCCAGTACTTC.

The rearrangement uses TRBV7-2 and TRBJ1-2, with D unresolved. Trimming pared 5 bases from V and 5 bases from J, leaving 6 bases between. The germline gives CDR1 SGHTA, CDR2 FQGNSA. The CDR3 covers 11 residues. The CDR3 DNA is TGTGCCAGCAGCATGGGATATGGCTACACCTTC. Amino acid sequence: CASSMGYGYTF.

V is TRBV28 and J is TRBJ2-5, with TRBD2 as a possible D gene (5 bases). With 4 bases removed from V and 2 bases from J, the gap between germline ends came to 14 bases. From germline, CDR1 is MDHEN and CDR2 SYDVKM. The CDR3 covers 15 residues. The DNA for the CDR3 is TGTGCCAGCAGTTCCGGCACCGGGGTACAAGAGACCCAGTACTTC. Translated, it gives CASSSGTGVQETQYF.

The rearrangement uses TRBV28 and TRBJ2-5, with TRBD1 matching 8 bases. With 6 bases clipped from V and 2 bases from J, the junction kept 8 bases outside the gene matches. CDR1 and CDR2 from the germline V gene are MDHEN and SYDVKM. This CDR3 is built from 15 residues. CDR3 loop: CASSRQGTPQETQYF. Written as DNA, the CDR3 is TGTGCCAGCAGCCGACAGGGGACCCCGCAAGAGACCCAGTACTTC.

This clonotype appeared a few times. The rearrangement links TRBV7-2 to TRBJ2-3; D is ambiguous. Germline V lookup: CDR1 SGHTA, CDR2 FQGNSA. The CDR3 is made up of 14 amino acids. Deletions cut 4 bases from V and 4 bases from J, with 12 bases between. The CDR3 spells CASSSRRTADTQYF. The CDR3 nucleotides are TGTGCCAGCAGCTCAAGACGGACCGCAGATACGCAGTATTTT.

This clonotype was seen more than once but under ten times. The rearrangement uses TRBV6-6 and TRBJ1-6; unclear D gene. There are 16 residues in the CDR3. CDR1 and CDR2 (germline): MNHNY, SVGAGI (reference sequence). Trimming shortened V by 6 bases and J by 0 bases, and 12 bases separated the two germline ends. CDR3 amino acids: CASSGTFSSYNSPLHF. CDR3 sequence (DNA): TGTGCCAGCAGCGGTACTTTCAGCTCCTATAATTCACCCCTCCACTTT.

This clonotype was observed many times. V gene TRBV4-2 combines with J gene TRBJ1-2; 8 bases are a match to TRBD1. From germline, CDR1 is LGHNA and CDR2 YNFKEQ. The CDR3 covers 14 residues. V trimming: 1 base; J trimming: 4 bases; junction bases outside the gene matches: 2. The CDR3 spells CASSQATGGYGYTF. For the CDR3, the DNA is TGTGCCAGCAGCCAAGCAACAGGGGGCTATGGCTACACCTTC.